A single TCR beta chain is shown here with its context. What it binds is not known. This entry comes from a study of post-analysis software for immune sequencing data. Study conclusions and caveats: Patients carried roughly 5 TRBV segments more frequently than controls did, and TRBV5-6, TRBV5-1 and TRBV20-1 were among them. Batch-mates among the samples co-clustered strongly by F measure.

Trimming took 0 bases from V and 4 from J; bases not matched to a gene: 5. CDR1 is SGDLS and CDR2 is YYNGEE in the germline V gene. This CDR3 has 15 residues. Unique molecular identifiers had been added to the TCR beta cDNA libraries. Out of roughly 0.95 to 10 million T cells, 480,000 or so cDNA molecules were generated. Via MiXCR, TCRdb re-called the PCR reads, giving one row per CDR3 protein. The profile covers some 160,000 distinct CDR3 sequences, with under 40% appearing a single time and roughly 28% taken by the ten largest. V and J are TRBV9 and TRBJ2-3, with TRBD2 identical over 7 bases. This receptor was identified in a girl between 5 and 17 years old with multiple sclerosis. The source material was blood, sampled after autologous hematopoietic stem cell transplantation. CDR3 in DNA: TGTGCCAGCAGCGTAGCGGGGGGAGGGGCAGATACGCAGTATTTT. As protein: CASSVAGGGADTQYF.